A single sample gave rise to the 15 T cell receptor beta chains below, sequenced in a study of identical twins. TCRdb fed the 5' RACE reads into MiXCR, producing one record per CDR3 protein. The repertoire holds 450,000 or so distinct CDR3 sequences, with 24% as singletons. These same records also appear under a second study, on T cells expressing NK-cell markers.

Input material: CD4+ T cells sorted from blood. These receptors all stem from a woman under 30 in good health.

J is TRBJ1-5 and V is TRBV28; 10 bases line up with TRBD1. J was trimmed by 11 bases and V by 7 bases; bases with no gene match: 14. From germline, CDR1 is MDHEN and CDR2 SYDVKM. The CDR3 is 15 residues long. The CDR3 DNA is TGTGCCAGCACCGAACTCGGACAGGGGGGACGGGCCCAGCATTTT. This gives the protein CASTELGQGGRAQHF.

This clonotype was counted a few times. The gene calls are TRBV12-3 or TRBV12-4 and TRBJ2-1; D is perhaps TRBD1 (6 bases). The CDR3 has 13 amino acids. Deletions cut 6 bases from V and 6 bases from J, with 12 bases between. CDR3: CASRRGHLNEQFF. Here the CDR3 DNA reads TGTGCCAGCAGGAGGGGACACCTCAATGAGCAGTTCTTC.

J is TRBJ2-5 and V is TRBV5-1; D could derive from TRBD1 or TRBD2 (5 bases each). This CDR3 is 14 amino acids long. Germline CDR1 is SGHRS and CDR2 is YFSETQ. The germline V and J ends were trimmed by 2 bases and 4 bases, with 12 bases remaining between them. The CDR3 region has the DNA TGCGCCAGCAGCTTTGGGGCAGGGACAGAGACCCAGTACTTC. It is translated as CASSFGAGTETQYF. Full variable domain (outside the CDR3, taken from reference TRBV5-1 and TRBJ2-5): KAGVTQTPRYLIKTRGQQVTLSCSPISGHRSVSWYQQTPGQGLQFLFEYFSETQRNKGNFPGRFSGRQFSNSRSEMNVSTLELGDSALYLCASSFGAGTETQYFGPGTRLLVL.

V gene TRBV28 combines with J gene TRBJ2-7, with 10 bases matching TRBD1. Germline loops: CDR1 MDHEN, CDR2 SYDVKM. Trimming cost V 5 bases and J 3 bases; bases outside gene matches: 10. The CDR3 consists of 16 residues. The CDR3 reads CASSPRQGARFYEQYF. CDR3 coding DNA: TGTGCCAGCAGTCCTCGACAGGGGGCAAGGTTCTACGAGCAGTACTTC.

In this sample, this clonotype turned up a few times. This chain connects TRBV20-1 to TRBJ2-5; 7 nucleotides match TRBD2. CDR3 length: 13 residues. After removal of 6 bases from V and 3 bases from J, the junction contained 7 bases not matched to a gene. Germline V gene lookup returns CDR1 DFQATT and CDR2 SNEGSKA (reference sequence). The CDR3 DNA reads as TGCAGTGCACCGCGACTAGCTAAAGAGACCCAGTACTTC. Translated: CSAPRLAKETQYF.

This clonotype is a singleton in its sample. The chain carries TRBV10-3 and TRBJ2-3; TRBD1 matches at 8 bases. V shed 6 bases, J shed 3 bases, and the junction held 5 bases outside the gene matches. The germline CDR1 and CDR2 sequences are ENHRY and SYGVKD. The CDR3 is 14 amino acids. DNA for the CDR3: TGTGCCATCAGCGTGGGACAGGCAACAGATACGCAGTATTTT. Translated: CAISVGQATDTQYF.

This clonotype was counted only a few times. V and J are TRBV7-2 and TRBJ2-1, with 11 bases fitting TRBD2. The V gene end was trimmed by 4 bases and the J gene end by 9 bases; junction bases not matched to a gene: 11. This CDR3 contains 16 residues. CDR1 and CDR2 (germline): SGHTA, FQGNSA. The CDR3 bases are TGTGCCAGCAGCTCCGTTGCTAGCGGGAGGAGGAGTGAGCAGTTCTTC. Amino acids: CASSSVASGRRSEQFF.

The chain employs TRBV29-1 and TRBJ1-1; TRBD1 matches 9 bases. CDR1 SQVTM and CDR2 ANQGSEA come from the germline V gene. The CDR3 length is 12 residues. With V trimmed by 3 bases and J by 7 bases, 3 bases remained unmatched. The CDR3, as DNA: TGCAGCGTTGATACAGGGGGCCTTGAAGCTTTCTTT. Translation gives CSVDTGGLEAFF.

This clonotype was counted a few times. This chain uses TRBV5-6 with TRBJ2-3, with 8 bases fitting TRBD2. Germline V lookup: CDR1 SGHDT, CDR2 YYEEEE. V was pared by 4 bases and J by 3 bases, with 10 bases of the junction left unmatched. CDR3 size: 16 residues. CDR3 nucleotides: TGTGCCAGCAGCCCCCCGGGGGGGAGAAGGACAGATACGCAGTATTTT. It translates to CASSPPGGRRTDTQYF.

The V call is TRBV6-5, the J call TRBJ1-2; tentatively, D is TRBD1 (6 bases). The CDR3 length is 15 residues. Trimming cost V 0 bases and J 7 bases, with 15 bases left between them. CDR1 and CDR2 (germline): MNHEY, SVGAGI. In DNA form, the CDR3 reads TGTGCCAGCAGTTACTCGAGCAGGGGCGGGGGTGGCTACACCTTC. Translating gives CASSYSSRGGGGYTF.

Only a few counts were recorded for this clonotype. The genes are TRBV11-2 and TRBJ2-2; D is unclear. Between the trimmed V and J ends, which lost 2 bases and 6 bases, there was a span of 4 bases. Germline CDR1 SGHAT, CDR2 FQNNGV. CDR3 length equals 12 residues. CDR3 loop: CASSLMAGELFF. The DNA for the CDR3 is TGTGCCAGCAGCTTAATGGCCGGGGAGCTGTTTTTT.

V gene TRBV7-9 combines with J gene TRBJ2-3; D unresolved. Deletions cut 10 bases from V and 5 bases from J, with 4 bases between. This CDR3 is built from 9 residues. Germline V gene sequence: CDR1 SEHNR, CDR2 FQNEAQ (reference sequence). CDR3 protein: CATKDTQYF. DNA of the CDR3: TGTGCCACCAAAGATACGCAGTATTTT.

J is TRBJ1-2 and V is TRBV20-1, with D possibly being TRBD1 (6 bases). This CDR3 contains 11 residues. Trimming stripped 2 bases from V and 8 bases from J, with 9 bases between. Germline-derived CDR1 and CDR2 are DFQATT and SNEGSKA (reference sequence). In DNA form, the CDR3 reads TGCAGTGCTAGATGGGACAACGGCTACACCTTC. This translates into CSARWDNGYTF.

This CDR3 reads CASSPPPRDTQYF. In nucleotides, the CDR3 is TGTGCCAGCAGCCCACCCCCCCGAGATACGCAGTATTTT. V and J are TRBV7-9 and TRBJ2-3; no firm D call. This CDR3 region has 13 residues. Trimming pared 5 bases from V and 5 bases from J, leaving 11 bases between. Germline lookup yields CDR1 SEHNR and CDR2 FQNEAQ (reference sequence).

This clonotype was seen a handful of times. The V and J genes are TRBV7-4 and TRBJ1-4; D not resolved. Trimming stripped 6 bases from V and 8 bases from J, with 4 bases between. Per the germline V gene, CDR1 is SGHVT and CDR2 is SQSDAQ. The CDR3 is 10 amino acids. The CDR3 nucleotides read TGTGCCAGCAGGGAGGAAAAACTGTTTTTT. It encodes CASREEKLFF.